A single sample is the source of the 14 T cell receptor beta chains below, sequenced in a study of shared clonotypes between healthy human individuals. The protocol was immunoSEQ multiplex PCR, while the TCRdb copy is restricted to in-frame clones and leaves out a portion. This table has 600,000 to 750,000 clones, 60% to 80% appearing once. Material: memory CD4+ T cells sorted from blood. This sample's subset: CD45RA-negative fraction. The source is a woman aged 25 to 45 in good health.

This chain joins TRBV11-1 and TRBJ2-1; D is possibly TRBD2 (6 bases). The CDR3 loop spans 13 amino acids. Germline loops: CDR1 SGHAT, CDR2 FQDESV (reference sequence). V was shortened by 3 bases and J by 10 bases, with 13 bases between the two germline ends. CDR3: CASSFLGGGEQFF. The CDR3, as DNA: TGTGCCAGCAGCTTTCTTGGCGGAGGGGAGCAGTTCTTC.

The V gene is TRBV7-3, the J gene TRBJ1-1, with 7 positions matching TRBD1. Germline trimming cut 6 bases from V and 2 bases from J; bases unmatched to any gene: 3. Germline V gene data show CDR1 as SGHTA and CDR2 as FQGTGA. The CDR3 totals 13 residues. The CDR3 bases are TGTGCCAGCAGACGACAGGGTAACACTGAAGCTTTCTTT. Translated: CASRRQGNTEAFF.

This chain links TRBV6-1 with TRBJ1-5; tentative D call: TRBD1 (6 bases). The ends were cut back, 10 bases at V and 0 bases at J, with 13 bases in the middle. Germline V lookup: CDR1 MNHNS, CDR2 SASEGT. This CDR3 has 14 residues. As DNA, the CDR3 is TGTGCCACCAACGCAGGGGATAGCAATCAGCCCCAGCATTTT. This translates into CATNAGDSNQPQHF.

The J gene is TRBJ2-2, the V gene TRBV5-1; D unclear. The germline V gene has CDR1 SGHRS and CDR2 YFSETQ. The V end lost 3 bases, the J end lost 4 bases, and 13 bases lay between the germline ends. CDR3 size: 15 residues. In nucleotides, the CDR3 is TGCGCCAGCAGCTCAACCCAGGTTCCCACCGGGGAGCTGTTTTTT. This codes for CASSSTQVPTGELFF.

The chain couples TRBV5-1 to TRBJ2-7; D is uncertain. Trimming took 2 bases from V and 2 from J, leaving 11 bases between them. Germline V gene data show CDR1 as SGHRS and CDR2 as YFSETQ. The CDR3 is made up of 14 amino acids. The CDR3, as DNA: TGCGCCAGCAGCTTTATGGCGGAGACCTACGAGCAGTACTTC. Translating it yields CASSFMAETYEQYF.

The chain links TRBV30 to TRBJ2-6; no clear D. CDR1 GTSNPN and CDR2 SVGIG come from the germline V gene (reference sequence). The CDR3 has 14 amino acids. Trimming cost V 0 bases and J 1 base, with 4 bases left between them. CDR3 sequence (DNA): TGTGCCTGGAGTGTAGGGTCTGGGGCCAACGTCCTGACTTTC. This codes for CAWSVGSGANVLTF.

This chain connects TRBV27 to TRBJ1-1; TRBD1 might be the D (5 bases). The CDR3 totals 13 residues. The germline V and J ends were trimmed by 4 bases and 1 base, with 7 bases remaining between them. Per germline, CDR1 MNHEY and CDR2 SMNVEV (reference sequence). In DNA form, the CDR3 reads TGTGCCAGCAGTTATCAGGGGAACACTGAAGCTTTCTTT. It is translated as CASSYQGNTEAFF.

The CDR3 here is CASSLVLDSSNQPQHF. For the CDR3, the DNA is TGTGCCAGTAGTCTGGTATTAGACAGTAGCAATCAGCCCCAGCATTTT. The V call is TRBV19, the J call TRBJ1-5; D may be TRBD1 (5 bases). The CDR3 runs 16 residues. CDR1 LNHDA and CDR2 SQIVND come from the germline V gene (reference sequence). With 5 bases removed from V and 0 bases from J, the gap between germline ends came to 14 bases.

The CDR3 loop is CASSYKRLAYEQYF. CDR3 sequence (DNA): TGTGCCAGCAGTTACAAACGACTCGCGTACGAGCAGTACTTC. The rearrangement joins TRBV6-6 to TRBJ2-7, with D unclear. Trimming pared 2 bases from V and 4 bases from J, leaving 12 bases between. Germline V lookup: CDR1 MNHNY, CDR2 SVGAGI (reference sequence). This CDR3 contains 14 residues.

Ten or more counts support this clone. V is TRBV28 and J is TRBJ2-7; possible D gene TRBD1, 6 bases. The V end lost 3 bases, the J end lost 3 bases, and 12 bases lay between the germline ends. Germline values: CDR1 MDHEN, CDR2 SYDVKM. The CDR3 is 14 residues long. The CDR3 reads CASSFVGRGYEQYF. The CDR3, as DNA: TGTGCCAGCAGTTTCGTGGGCAGGGGCTACGAGCAGTACTTC.

This clone has just a few counts. This same CDR3 is encoded by further DNA sequences in the sample. The gene calls are TRBV18 and TRBJ1-5; D perhaps matches TRBD1 (5 bases). Between the trimmed V and J ends, which lost 2 bases and 4 bases, there was a span of 12 bases. Germline CDR1 KGHSH, CDR2 LQKENI. This CDR3 has 15 residues. The CDR3 nucleotides are TGTGCCAGCTCACCATTAGGGCAGGGAAATCAGCCCCAGCATTTT. Protein: CASSPLGQGNQPQHF.

The V call is TRBV2, the J call TRBJ2-7; 13 bases are a match to TRBD2. The V gene end was trimmed by 5 bases and the J gene end by 5 bases; junction bases not matched to a gene: 6. This CDR3 has 15 amino acids. Germline V gene sequence: CDR1 SNHLY, CDR2 FYNNEI. CDR3 nucleotides: TGTGCCAGCAGTCTCGGACTAGCGGGAGTCCACGAGCAGTACTTC. It is translated as CASSLGLAGVHEQYF.

The chain carries TRBV11-3 and TRBJ2-3, with D perhaps matching TRBD2 (5 bases). Trimming cost V 3 bases and J 3 bases, with 13 bases left between them. CDR1 and CDR2 from the germline V gene are SGHNT and YENEEA. The CDR3 runs 15 residues. The CDR3 spells CASSLGGSRTDTQYF. The CDR3 nucleotides are TGTGCCAGCAGCTTGGGTGGGAGTCGAACAGATACGCAGTATTTT.

The chain is built from TRBV2 and TRBJ1-1; D is unclear. CDR3 length: 12 amino acids. V lost 3 bases and J lost 6, with 8 bases in between. Germline V gene data show CDR1 as SNHLY and CDR2 as FYNNEI. CDR3 DNA sequence: TGTGCCAGCAGTGATCAGAGCGCTGAAGCTTTCTTT. It codes for CASSDQSAEAFF.